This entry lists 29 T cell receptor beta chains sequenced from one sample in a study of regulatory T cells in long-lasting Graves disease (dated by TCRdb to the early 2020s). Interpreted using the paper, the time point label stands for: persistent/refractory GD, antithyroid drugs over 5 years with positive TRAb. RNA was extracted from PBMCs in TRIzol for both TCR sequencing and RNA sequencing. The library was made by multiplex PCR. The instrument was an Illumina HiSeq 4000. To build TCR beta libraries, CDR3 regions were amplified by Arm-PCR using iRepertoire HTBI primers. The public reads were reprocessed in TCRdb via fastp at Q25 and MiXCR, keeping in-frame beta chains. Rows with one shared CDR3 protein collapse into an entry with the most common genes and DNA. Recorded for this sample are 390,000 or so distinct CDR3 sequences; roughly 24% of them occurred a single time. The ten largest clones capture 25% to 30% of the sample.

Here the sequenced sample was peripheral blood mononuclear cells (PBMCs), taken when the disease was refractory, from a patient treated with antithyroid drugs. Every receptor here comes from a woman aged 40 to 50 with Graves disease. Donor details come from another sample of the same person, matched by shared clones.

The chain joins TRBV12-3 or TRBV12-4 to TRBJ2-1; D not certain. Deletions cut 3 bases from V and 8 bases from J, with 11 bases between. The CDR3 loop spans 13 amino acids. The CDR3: CASSFYPRDEQFF. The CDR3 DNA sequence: TGTGCCAGCAGTTTTTACCCTCGGGATGAGCAGTTCTTC.

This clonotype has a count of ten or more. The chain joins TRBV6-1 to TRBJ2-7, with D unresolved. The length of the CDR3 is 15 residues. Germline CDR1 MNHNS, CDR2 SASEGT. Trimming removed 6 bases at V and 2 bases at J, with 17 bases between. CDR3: CASSLTPAEAYEQYF. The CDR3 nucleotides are TGTGCCAGCAGCTTGACACCGGCCGAAGCCTACGAGCAGTACTTC.

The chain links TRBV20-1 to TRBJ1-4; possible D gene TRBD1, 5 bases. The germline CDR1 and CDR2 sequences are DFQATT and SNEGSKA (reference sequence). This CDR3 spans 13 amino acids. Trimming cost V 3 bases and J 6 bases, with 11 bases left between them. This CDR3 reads CSASGGGDEKLFF. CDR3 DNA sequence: TGCAGTGCTAGTGGAGGAGGGGATGAAAAACTGTTTTTT.

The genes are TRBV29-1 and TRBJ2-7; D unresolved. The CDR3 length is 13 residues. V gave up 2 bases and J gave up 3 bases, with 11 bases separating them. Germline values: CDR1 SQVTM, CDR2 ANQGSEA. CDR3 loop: CSVERQEDYEQYF. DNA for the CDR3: TGCAGCGTTGAAAGGCAGGAAGACTACGAGCAGTACTTC.

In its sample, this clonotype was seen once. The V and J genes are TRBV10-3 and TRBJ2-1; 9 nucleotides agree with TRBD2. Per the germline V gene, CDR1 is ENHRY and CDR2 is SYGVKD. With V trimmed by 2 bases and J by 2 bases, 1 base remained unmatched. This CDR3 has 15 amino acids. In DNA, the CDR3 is TGTGCCATCAGTGAGCGACTAGCGGCCTACAATGAGCAGTTCTTC. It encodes CAISERLAAYNEQFF.

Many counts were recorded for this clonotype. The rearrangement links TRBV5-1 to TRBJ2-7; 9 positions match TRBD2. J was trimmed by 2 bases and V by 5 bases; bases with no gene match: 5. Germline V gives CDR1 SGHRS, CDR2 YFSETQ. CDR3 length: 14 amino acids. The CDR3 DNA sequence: TGCGCCAGCAGACCGACTAGCGGACCCTACGAGCAGTACTTC. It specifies CASRPTSGPYEQYF.

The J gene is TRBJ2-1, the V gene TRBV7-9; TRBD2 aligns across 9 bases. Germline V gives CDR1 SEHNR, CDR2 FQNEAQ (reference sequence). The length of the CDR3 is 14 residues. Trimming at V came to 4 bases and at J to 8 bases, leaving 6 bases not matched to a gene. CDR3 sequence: CASSSAGGAYEQFF. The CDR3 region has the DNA TGTGCCAGCAGCTCCGCGGGAGGGGCATATGAGCAGTTCTTC.

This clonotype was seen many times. CDR3 coding DNA: TGTGCCACCATGGGCAACCACCAAGAGACCCAGTACTTC. Amino acids: CATMGNHQETQYF. This chain links TRBV28 with TRBJ2-5; D is ambiguous. Trimming removed 10 bases from V and 0 bases from J, with 12 bases in between. Germline CDR1 is MDHEN and CDR2 is SYDVKM. The CDR3 runs to 13 residues. Full variable domain (rest looked up from reference TRBV28 and TRBJ2-5): DVKVTQSSRYLVKRTGEKVFLECVQDMDHENMFWYRQDPGLGLRLIYFSYDVKMKEKGDIPEGYSVSREKKERFSLILESASTNQTSMYLCATMGNHQETQYFGPGTRLLVL.

The DNA for the CDR3 is TGTGCCAGCAGCTTCCCACAGGGGGAGTGGGAGACCCAGTACTTC. Translating it yields CASSFPQGEWETQYF. The chain has TRBV5-6 and TRBJ2-5, with TRBD1 matching over 8 bases. The CDR3 is 15 amino acids. V was pared by 2 bases and J by 5 bases, with 8 bases of the junction left unmatched. Germline V gene lookup returns CDR1 SGHDT and CDR2 YYEEEE. Full variable domain (outside the CDR3, taken from reference TRBV5-6 and TRBJ2-5): DAGVTQSPTHLIKTRGQQVTLRCSPKSGHDTVSWYQQALGQGPQFIFQYYEEEERQRGNFPDRFSGHQFPNYSSELNVNALLLGDSALYLCASSFPQGEWETQYFGPGTRLLVL.

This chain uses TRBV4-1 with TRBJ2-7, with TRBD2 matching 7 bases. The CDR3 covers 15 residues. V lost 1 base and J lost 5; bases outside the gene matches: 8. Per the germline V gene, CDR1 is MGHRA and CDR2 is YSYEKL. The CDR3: CASSQAGGRSDEQYF. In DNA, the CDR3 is TGCGCCAGCAGCCAAGCCGGGGGGAGGAGTGACGAGCAGTACTTC.

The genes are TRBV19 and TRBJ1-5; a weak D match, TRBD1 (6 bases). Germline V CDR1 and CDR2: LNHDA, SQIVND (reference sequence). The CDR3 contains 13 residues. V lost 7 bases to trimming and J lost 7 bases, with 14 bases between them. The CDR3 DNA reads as TGTGCCAGTAATCGGGGGCCCGGACAGCCCCAGCATTTT. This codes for CASNRGPGQPQHF.

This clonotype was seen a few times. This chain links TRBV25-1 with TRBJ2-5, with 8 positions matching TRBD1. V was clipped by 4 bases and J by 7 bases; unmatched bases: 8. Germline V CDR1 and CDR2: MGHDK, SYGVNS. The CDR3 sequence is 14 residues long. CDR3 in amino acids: CASSGGQGTGTQYF. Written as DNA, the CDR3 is TGTGCCAGCAGTGGAGGACAGGGAACGGGGACCCAGTACTTC.

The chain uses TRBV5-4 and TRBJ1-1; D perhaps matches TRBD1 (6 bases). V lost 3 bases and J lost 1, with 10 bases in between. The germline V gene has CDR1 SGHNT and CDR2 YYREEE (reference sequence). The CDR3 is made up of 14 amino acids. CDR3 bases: TGTGCCAGCAGCTGGGGACACAGGAACACTGAAGCTTTCTTT. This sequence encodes CASSWGHRNTEAFF.

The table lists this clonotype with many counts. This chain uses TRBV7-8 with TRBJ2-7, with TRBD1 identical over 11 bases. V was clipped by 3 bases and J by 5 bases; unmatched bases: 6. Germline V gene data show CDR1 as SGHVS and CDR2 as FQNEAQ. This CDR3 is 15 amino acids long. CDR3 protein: CASSFRDRGLDEQYF. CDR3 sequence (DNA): TGTGCCAGCAGCTTCCGGGACAGGGGGTTGGACGAGCAGTACTTC. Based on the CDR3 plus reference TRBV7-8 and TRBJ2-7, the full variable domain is GAGVSQSPRYKVAKRGQDVALRCDPISGHVSLFWYQQALGQGPEFLTYFQNEAQLDKSGLPSDRFFAERPEGSVSTLKIQRTQQEDSAVYLCASSFRDRGLDEQYFGPGTRLTVT.

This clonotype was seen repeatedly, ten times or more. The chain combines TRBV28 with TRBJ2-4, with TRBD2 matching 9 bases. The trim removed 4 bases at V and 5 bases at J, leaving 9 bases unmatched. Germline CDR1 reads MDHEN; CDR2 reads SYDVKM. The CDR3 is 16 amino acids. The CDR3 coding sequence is TGTGCCAGCAGTTCGCCGTGGGGGACTAGCCAAAACATTCAGTACTTC. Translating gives CASSSPWGTSQNIQYF.

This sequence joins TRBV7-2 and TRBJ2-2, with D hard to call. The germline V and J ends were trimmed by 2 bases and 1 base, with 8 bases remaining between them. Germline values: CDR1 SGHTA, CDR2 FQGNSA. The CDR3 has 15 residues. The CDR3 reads CASSLKERNTGELFF. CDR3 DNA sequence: TGTGCCAGCAGCTTAAAGGAACGGAACACCGGGGAGCTGTTTTTT.

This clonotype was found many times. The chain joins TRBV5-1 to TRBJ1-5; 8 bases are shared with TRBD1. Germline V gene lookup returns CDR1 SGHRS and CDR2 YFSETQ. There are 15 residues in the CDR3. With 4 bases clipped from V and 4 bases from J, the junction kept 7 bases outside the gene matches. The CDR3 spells CASSAGTGRNQPQHF. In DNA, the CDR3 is TGCGCCAGCAGCGCTGGGACAGGACGAAATCAGCCCCAGCATTTT. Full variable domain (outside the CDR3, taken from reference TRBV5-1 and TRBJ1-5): KAGVTQTPRYLIKTRGQQVTLSCSPISGHRSVSWYQQTPGQGLQFLFEYFSETQRNKGNFPGRFSGRQFSNSRSEMNVSTLELGDSALYLCASSAGTGRNQPQHFGDGTRLSIL.

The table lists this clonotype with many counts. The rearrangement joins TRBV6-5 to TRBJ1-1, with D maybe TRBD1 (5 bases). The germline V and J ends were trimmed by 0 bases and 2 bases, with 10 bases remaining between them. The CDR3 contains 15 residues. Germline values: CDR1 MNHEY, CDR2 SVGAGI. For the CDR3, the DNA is TGTGCCAGCAGTTACTCCCTGAGGGGTAACACTGAAGCTTTCTTT. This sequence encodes CASSYSLRGNTEAFF.

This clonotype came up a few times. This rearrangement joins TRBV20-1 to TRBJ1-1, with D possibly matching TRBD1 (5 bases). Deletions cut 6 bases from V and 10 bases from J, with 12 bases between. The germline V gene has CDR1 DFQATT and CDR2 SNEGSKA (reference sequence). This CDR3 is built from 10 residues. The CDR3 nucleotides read TGCAGTGCCATAACGGGGGGAGCTTTCTTT. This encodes CSAITGGAFF.

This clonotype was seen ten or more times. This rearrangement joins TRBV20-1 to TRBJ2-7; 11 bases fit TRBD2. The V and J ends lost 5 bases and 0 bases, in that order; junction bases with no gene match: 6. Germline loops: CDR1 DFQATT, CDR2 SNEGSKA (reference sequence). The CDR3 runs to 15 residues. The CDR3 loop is CSALRTSGFSYEQYF. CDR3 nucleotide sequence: TGCAGTGCTCTCCGGACTAGCGGGTTCTCCTACGAGCAGTACTTC.

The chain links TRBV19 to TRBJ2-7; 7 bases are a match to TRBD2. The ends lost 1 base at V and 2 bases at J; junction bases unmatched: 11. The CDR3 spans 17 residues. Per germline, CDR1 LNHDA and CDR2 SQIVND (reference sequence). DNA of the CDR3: TGTGCCAGTAGTATAGTCTGGACGCAAGCGGGGCCCTACGAGCAGTACTTC. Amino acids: CASSIVWTQAGPYEQYF.

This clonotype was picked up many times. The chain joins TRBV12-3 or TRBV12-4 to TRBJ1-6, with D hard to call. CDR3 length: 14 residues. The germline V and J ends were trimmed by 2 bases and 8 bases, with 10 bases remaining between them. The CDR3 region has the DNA TGTGCCAGCAGTTTACGATTGGATCATTCACCCCTCCACTTT. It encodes CASSLRLDHSPLHF.

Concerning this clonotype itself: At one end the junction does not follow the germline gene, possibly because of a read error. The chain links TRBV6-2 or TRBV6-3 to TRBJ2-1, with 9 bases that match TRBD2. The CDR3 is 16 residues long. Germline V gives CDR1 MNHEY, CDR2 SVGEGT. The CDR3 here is CASSYWLAGSENERFF. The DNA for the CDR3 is TGTGCCAGCAGTTACTGGCTAGCGGGGTCTGAAAATGAGCGGTTCTTC.

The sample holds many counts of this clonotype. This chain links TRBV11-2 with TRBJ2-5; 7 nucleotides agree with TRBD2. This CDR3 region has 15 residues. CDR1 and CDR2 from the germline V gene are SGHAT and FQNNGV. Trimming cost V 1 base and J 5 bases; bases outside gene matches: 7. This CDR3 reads CASSLAGGRGETQYF. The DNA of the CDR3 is TGTGCCAGCAGCTTAGCCGGGGGGAGAGGGGAGACCCAGTACTTC.

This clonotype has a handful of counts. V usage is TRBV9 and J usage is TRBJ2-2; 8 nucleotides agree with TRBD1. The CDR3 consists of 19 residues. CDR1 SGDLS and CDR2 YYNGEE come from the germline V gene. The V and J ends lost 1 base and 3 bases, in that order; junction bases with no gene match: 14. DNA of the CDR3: TGTGCCAGCAGCGTACCCGAAGCCCGGGACAGGAGGTACACCGGGGAGCTGTTTTTT. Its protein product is CASSVPEARDRRYTGELFF.

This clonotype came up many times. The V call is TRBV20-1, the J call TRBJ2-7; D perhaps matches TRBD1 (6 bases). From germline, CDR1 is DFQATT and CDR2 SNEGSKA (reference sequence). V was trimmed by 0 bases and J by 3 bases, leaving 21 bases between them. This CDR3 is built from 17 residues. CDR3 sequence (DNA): TGCAGTGCTAGAGATCGGCCCTACCAGGGGTTCGGCTACGAGCAGTACTTC. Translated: CSARDRPYQGFGYEQYF.

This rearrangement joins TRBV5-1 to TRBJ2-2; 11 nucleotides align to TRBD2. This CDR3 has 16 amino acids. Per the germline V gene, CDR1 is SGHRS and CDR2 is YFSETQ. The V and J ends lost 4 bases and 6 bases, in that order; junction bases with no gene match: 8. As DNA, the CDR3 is TGCGCCAGCAGCCAGATAGCGGGAGGGCCTGCCGGGGAGCTGTTTTTT. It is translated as CASSQIAGGPAGELFF.

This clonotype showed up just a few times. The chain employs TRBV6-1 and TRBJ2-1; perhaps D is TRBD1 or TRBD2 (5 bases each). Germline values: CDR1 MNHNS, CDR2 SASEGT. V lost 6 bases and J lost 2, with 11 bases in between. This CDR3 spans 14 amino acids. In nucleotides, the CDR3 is TGTGCCAGCAGCGACGGGACGGCCTACAATGAGCAGTTCTTC. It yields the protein CASSDGTAYNEQFF.

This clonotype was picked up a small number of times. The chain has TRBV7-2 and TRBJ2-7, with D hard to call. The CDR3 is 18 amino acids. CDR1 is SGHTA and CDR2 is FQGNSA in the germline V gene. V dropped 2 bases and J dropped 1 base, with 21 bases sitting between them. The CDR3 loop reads CASSLFVLYPARSYEQYF. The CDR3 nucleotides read TGTGCCAGCAGCTTATTCGTTCTGTACCCGGCTCGTTCCTACGAGCAGTACTTC.